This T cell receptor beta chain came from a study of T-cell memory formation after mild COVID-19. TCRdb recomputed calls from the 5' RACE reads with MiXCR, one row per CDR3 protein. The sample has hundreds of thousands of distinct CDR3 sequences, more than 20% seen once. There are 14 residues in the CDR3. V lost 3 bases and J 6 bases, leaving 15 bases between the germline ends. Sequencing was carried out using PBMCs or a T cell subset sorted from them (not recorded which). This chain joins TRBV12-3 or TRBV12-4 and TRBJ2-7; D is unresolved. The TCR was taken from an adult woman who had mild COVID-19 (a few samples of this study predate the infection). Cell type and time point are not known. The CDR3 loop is CASSLGRVPPEQYF. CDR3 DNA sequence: TGTGCCAGCAGTTTGGGAAGGGTCCCTCCCGAGCAGTACTTC.